This T cell receptor (beta chain) originates from a study of human T cells and chemical hapten exposure. Study-wide background: Minor pooled library volume differences mainly drove per-sample TCR yield variation.

Study findings and constraints: All donors were alopecia patients, so their immunity may differ from that of healthy people.

Via MiXCR, TCRdb re-called the RACE reads, giving one row per CDR3 protein. Of approximately 120,000 distinct CDR3 sequences in the sample, 9.2% are singletons; the top ten hold about 3.4%. This clonotype was found many times. Its specificity is unknown. Noted time point: patch test 2, 6 weeks after DPC sensitization. As for treatment: therapeutic diphenylcyclopropenone sensitization with weekly scalp DPC. V was clipped by 0 bases and J by 7 bases; unmatched bases: 4. Per the germline V gene, CDR1 is SGHRS and CDR2 is YFSETQ. CDR3 size: 15 residues. The sample consisted of whole blood, taken in connection with sensitization to the hapten diphenylcyclopropenone (DPC). The chain carries TRBV5-1 and TRBJ1-6, with 7 bases matching TRBD1. The receptor was isolated from a woman in her 40s with alopecia areata. Some clones in this sample may be carry-over from other donors' samples. The CDR3 region is CASSLVAGGNSPLHF. The DNA of the CDR3 is TGCGCCAGCAGCTTGGTTGCAGGGGGAAATTCACCCCTCCACTTT.